This T cell receptor (beta chain) stems from a study of T-cell reconstitution after alpha-beta-depleted transplantation in children. V gave up 5 bases and J gave up 1 base, with 6 bases separating them. From germline, CDR1 is GTSNPN and CDR2 SVGIG (reference sequence). The CDR3 runs 12 residues. Using unique molecular identifiers, the investigators prepared the TCRbeta library. TCRdb fed the PCR reads into MiXCR, producing one record per CDR3 protein. The sample carries hundreds of thousands of distinct CDR3 sequences, about an eighth recorded once. The source was PBMCs, collected before TCRalphabeta/CD19-depleted stem cell transplant. The sequence derives from a girl aged 2-10 years with congenital amegakaryocytic thrombocytopenia, due to receive a stem cell transplant. The chain joins TRBV30 to TRBJ1-3, with D uncertain. The CDR3 nucleotides are TGTGCCTGGGGAGGATCTGGAAACACCATATATTTT. Translation gives CAWGGSGNTIYF.